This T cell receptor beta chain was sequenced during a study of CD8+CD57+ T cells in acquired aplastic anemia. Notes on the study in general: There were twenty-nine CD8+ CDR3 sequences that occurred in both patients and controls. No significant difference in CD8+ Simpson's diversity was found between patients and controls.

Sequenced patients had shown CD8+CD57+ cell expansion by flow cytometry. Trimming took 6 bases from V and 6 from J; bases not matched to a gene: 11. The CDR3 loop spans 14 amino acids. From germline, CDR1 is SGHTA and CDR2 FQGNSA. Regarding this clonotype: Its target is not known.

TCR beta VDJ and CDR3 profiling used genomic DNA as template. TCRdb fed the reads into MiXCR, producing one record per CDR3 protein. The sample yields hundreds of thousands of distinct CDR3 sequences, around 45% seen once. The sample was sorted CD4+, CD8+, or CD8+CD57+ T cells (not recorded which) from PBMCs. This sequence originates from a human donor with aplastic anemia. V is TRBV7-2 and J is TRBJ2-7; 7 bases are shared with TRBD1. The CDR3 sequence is CASRLGTEGREQYF. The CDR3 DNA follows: TGTGCCAGCAGACTAGGGACAGAGGGGCGCGAGCAGTACTTC.